A selection of T cell receptor beta chains follows, all from one sample in a study of radiation and T cells in renal cell carcinoma. TCRdb's copy holds only in-frame clones and misses some; the assay was immunoSEQ multiplex PCR. There are roughly 130,000 clones in the sample; around 90% occur only once, and 5% to 6.5% lies in the top ten. This sample comprised blood, obtained from a patient whose treatment included radiotherapy and nephrectomy. Every receptor here comes from an older woman with renal cell carcinoma. CDR3s include the opening cysteine and the closing phenylalanine or tryptophan. A row's size may be missing; if present it is once, few, many or a size class.

clone_size: .; j_call: TRBJ2-7; v_call: TRBV9; cdr3_aa: CASTPGQGAYEQYF
clone_size: .; j_call: TRBJ2-7; v_call: TRBV11-2; cdr3_aa: CASSLRTATYEQYF
clone_size: once; j_call: TRBJ1-5; v_call: TRBV30; cdr3_aa: CAWSRGRGQPQHF
clone_size: .; j_call: TRBJ1-2; v_call: TRBV11-1; cdr3_aa: CASSSFGTNYGYTF
clone_size: .; j_call: TRBJ1-6; v_call: TRBV30; cdr3_aa: CAHSSVSYNSPLHF
clone_size: few; j_call: TRBJ2-7; v_call: TRBV5-1; cdr3_aa: CASSLASSGGAGRYEQYF
clone_size: .; j_call: TRBJ1-6; v_call: TRBV19; cdr3_aa: CASSSRVESSYNSPLHF
clone_size: .; j_call: TRBJ2-7; v_call: TRBV5-6; cdr3_aa: CASSLSQVNSYEQYF
clone_size: .; j_call: TRBJ2-7; v_call: TRBV28; cdr3_aa: CASRNRDRGRSNYEQYF
clone_size: .; j_call: TRBJ1-1; v_call: TRBV5-4; cdr3_aa: CASSSPPGANTEAFF
clone_size: .; j_call: TRBJ1-1; v_call: TRBV9; cdr3_aa: CASSVGTGVEAFF
clone_size: once; j_call: TRBJ2-7; v_call: TRBV4-1; cdr3_aa: CASSQGGRSSYEQYF
clone_size: .; j_call: TRBJ2-1; v_call: TRBV7-5; cdr3_aa: CARSWPGLTDNEQFF
clone_size: .; j_call: TRBJ1-5; v_call: TRBV30; cdr3_aa: CAWSTGGADQPQHF
clone_size: .; j_call: TRBJ2-1; v_call: TRBV14; cdr3_aa: CASSQLGDSYNEQFF
clone_size: .; j_call: TRBJ2-1; v_call: TRBV5-1; cdr3_aa: CASSLSSPEQFF
clone_size: .; j_call: TRBJ1-2; v_call: TRBV27; cdr3_aa: CASSLSHSNYGYTF
clone_size: .; j_call: TRBJ1-2; v_call: TRBV2; cdr3_aa: CASSRVSPHGYTF
clone_size: .; j_call: TRBJ1-2; v_call: TRBV5-8; cdr3_aa: CASSQRGDEGYGYTF
clone_size: once; j_call: TRBJ2-7; v_call: TRBV5-1; cdr3_aa: CASSPTGVLYEQYF
clone_size: few; j_call: TRBJ1-5; v_call: TRBV2; cdr3_aa: CASSGQGDQPQHF
clone_size: .; j_call: TRBJ1-5; v_call: TRBV2; cdr3_aa: CASSEDWARNQPQHF
clone_size: .; j_call: TRBJ1-6; v_call: TRBV5-1; cdr3_aa: CASSWGQDNSPLHF
clone_size: once; j_call: TRBJ1-4; v_call: TRBV10-1; cdr3_aa: CASPEEAREKLFF
clone_size: .; j_call: TRBJ2-7; v_call: TRBV11-1; cdr3_aa: CASSFASGTGKYEQYF
clone_size: .; j_call: TRBJ1-1; v_call: TRBV7-2; cdr3_aa: CASSLGRNTEAFF
clone_size: .; j_call: TRBJ2-1; v_call: TRBV7-2; cdr3_aa: CASSIRDSAYNEQFF
clone_size: .; j_call: TRBJ1-5; v_call: TRBV5-6; cdr3_aa: CASSSTPTGPHQPQHF
clone_size: .; j_call: TRBJ1-1; v_call: TRBV23-1; cdr3_aa: CASSPLGQGNPEAFF
clone_size: .; j_call: TRBJ2-7; v_call: TRBV10-3; cdr3_aa: CAIRGDTSYEQYF
clone_size: .; j_call: TRBJ2-1; v_call: TRBV19; cdr3_aa: CASTAPRLSSYNEQFF
clone_size: .; j_call: TRBJ2-3; v_call: TRBV4-3; cdr3_aa: CASQPGAGRGTDTQYF
clone_size: .; j_call: TRBJ1-3; v_call: TRBV19; cdr3_aa: CASSMFGSDSGNTIYF
clone_size: few; j_call: TRBJ1-1; v_call: TRBV6-5; cdr3_aa: CASSRSGTANTEAFF
clone_size: .; j_call: TRBJ2-4; v_call: TRBV11-1; cdr3_aa: CASSSRSRWQGTNIQYF
clone_size: .; j_call: TRBJ2-5; v_call: TRBV6-5; cdr3_aa: CASSYSISETQYF
clone_size: once; j_call: TRBJ2-1; v_call: TRBV28; cdr3_aa: CASITSLGRNEQFF
clone_size: .; j_call: TRBJ2-7; v_call: TRBV11-3; cdr3_aa: CASSLGGTVYEQYF
clone_size: .; j_call: TRBJ1-2; v_call: TRBV29-1; cdr3_aa: CSVEPQGYYGYTF
clone_size: .; j_call: TRBJ2-4; v_call: TRBV28; cdr3_aa: CASSLQGWNIQYF
clone_size: .; j_call: TRBJ2-1; v_call: TRBV6-5; cdr3_aa: CASSYTGTGGYNEQFF
clone_size: .; j_call: TRBJ2-7; v_call: TRBV7-9; cdr3_aa: CASSLALAGAAYEQYF
clone_size: .; j_call: TRBJ2-6; v_call: TRBV28; cdr3_aa: CASSSTAPGANVLTF
clone_size: .; j_call: TRBJ2-3; v_call: TRBV30; cdr3_aa: CAWVGQGTDTQYF
clone_size: .; j_call: TRBJ1-1; v_call: TRBV11-2; cdr3_aa: CASSYREDTEAFF
clone_size: .; j_call: TRBJ1-1; v_call: TRBV9; cdr3_aa: CASSRGGDRGMNTEAFF
clone_size: .; j_call: TRBJ2-3; v_call: TRBV30; cdr3_aa: CAWSVSARTQYF
clone_size: .; j_call: TRBJ1-6; v_call: TRBV5-1; cdr3_aa: CASSFNKGSPLHF
clone_size: .; j_call: TRBJ2-7; v_call: TRBV19; cdr3_aa: CASSSQRGLPYEQYF
clone_size: .; j_call: TRBJ1-2; v_call: TRBV10-1; cdr3_aa: CASKRTYGYTF
clone_size: .; j_call: TRBJ1-1; v_call: TRBV19; cdr3_aa: CASAIGNTEAFF
clone_size: .; j_call: TRBJ2-7; v_call: TRBV2; cdr3_aa: CAGEGQGSFEQYF
clone_size: once; j_call: TRBJ2-7; v_call: TRBV7-9; cdr3_aa: CASSLGLVGGKDEQYF